These 11 T cell receptor beta chains share one sample of origin, sequenced in a study of shared clonotypes between healthy human individuals. The repertoire was sequenced with immunoSEQ multiplex PCR; TCRdb's copy has only in-frame clones and lacks some. This table has 2.3 million or so clones, approximately 93% appearing once. Specimen: naive CD4+ T cells from PBMCs. Documented subset: CD45RA+ positively selected. All receptors come from a young man in good health. Some clones in this sample may be carry-over from other donors' samples.

The V call is TRBV7-6, the J call TRBJ1-1, with D possibly matching TRBD1 (6 bases). Between the trimmed V and J ends, which lost 5 bases and 1 base, there was a span of 14 bases. The CDR3 extends over 15 amino acids. Germline CDR1 and CDR2: SGHVS and FNYEAQ. The DNA for the CDR3 is TGTGCCAGCAGCCGGGACACTAACCGGAACACTGAAGCTTTCTTT. It is translated as CASSRDTNRNTEAFF. The whole variable domain, remainder taken from reference TRBV7-6 and TRBJ1-1, is GAGVSQSPRYKVTKRGQDVALRCDPISGHVSLYWYRQALGQGPEFLTYFNYEAQQDKSGLPNDRFSAERPEGSISTLTIQRTEQRDSAMYRCASSRDTNRNTEAFFGQGTRLTVV.

V usage is TRBV2 and J usage is TRBJ2-1, with 8 positions matching TRBD1. Germline V lookup: CDR1 SNHLY, CDR2 FYNNEI. V was clipped by 6 bases and J by 2 bases; unmatched bases: 6. This CDR3 has 15 amino acids. The CDR3: CASSQGQAAYNEQFF. The CDR3 region has the DNA TGTGCCAGCAGCCAGGGACAGGCGGCCTACAATGAGCAGTTCTTC.

CDR3 bases: TGTGCCAGCAGCGCCTGGGACAGGGCGAACACTGAAGCTTTCTTT. This gives the protein CASSAWDRANTEAFF. The V and J genes are TRBV5-4 and TRBJ1-1; TRBD1 matches 9 bases. The germline V gene encodes CDR1 SGHNT and CDR2 YYREEE (reference sequence). J gave up 1 base and V 4 bases, and 5 bases lay outside the gene matches. This CDR3 has 15 residues. Using reference TRBV5-4 and TRBJ1-1 for the parts outside the CDR3, the full variable domain is ETGVTQSPTHLIKTRGQQVTLRCSSQSGHNTVSWYQQALGQGPQFIFQYYREEENGRGNFPPRFSGLQFPNYSSELNVNALELDDSALYLCASSAWDRANTEAFFGQGTRLTVV.

Concerning this clone: The sample contains more than one DNA sequence encoding this CDR3. The V call is TRBV9, the J call TRBJ2-7; 7 bases are a match to TRBD1. CDR3 length equals 14 residues. After removal of 3 bases from V and 0 bases from J, the junction contained 3 bases not matched to a gene. Per the germline V gene, CDR1 is SGDLS and CDR2 is YYNGEE. The CDR3 is CASSEGQTSYEQYF. Written as DNA, the CDR3 is TGTGCCAGCAGCGAGGGACAGACCTCCTACGAGCAGTACTTC.

This rearrangement joins TRBV7-8 to TRBJ2-5; unclear D gene. V lost 8 bases, J lost 4 bases, and 11 bases lay in between. This CDR3 region has 12 residues. Germline V lookup: CDR1 SGHVS, CDR2 FQNEAQ. In DNA form, the CDR3 reads TGTGCCAGCGGTAAGACCTCAGAGACCCAGTACTTC. It encodes CASGKTSETQYF.

The rearrangement links TRBV30 to TRBJ1-1; D not resolved. The CDR3 sequence is 11 residues long. Between the trimmed V and J ends, which lost 3 bases and 7 bases, there was a span of 9 bases. Looked up from germline, CDR1 is GTSNPN and CDR2 is SVGIG (reference sequence). As DNA, the CDR3 is TGTGCCTGGAGCCCGAAGGGTGAAGCTTTCTTT. Protein sequence: CAWSPKGEAFF.

The chain has TRBV4-1 and TRBJ2-5; D is unresolved. This CDR3 is built from 16 residues. Germline V gene lookup returns CDR1 MGHRA and CDR2 YSYEKL. V was pared by 1 base and J by 0 bases, with 12 bases between. The CDR3 DNA sequence: TGCGCCAGCAGCCAAGGGTCGGCAGCATACCAAGAGACCCAGTACTTC. Translating it yields CASSQGSAAYQETQYF.

Only one count was recorded for this clone. CDR3 DNA: TGTGCCAGCAGTTATGCGCGGGAGCGGTATGAGCAGTTCTTC. This sequence encodes CASSYARERYEQFF. This chain uses TRBV6-5 with TRBJ2-1; 7 bases map to TRBD2. The germline V gene has CDR1 MNHEY and CDR2 SVGAGI. This CDR3 has 14 residues. The trim removed 3 bases at V and 8 bases at J, leaving 7 bases unmatched.

V usage is TRBV6-1 and J usage is TRBJ2-1; D call uncertain. V lost 0 bases and J lost 5, with 11 bases in between. The CDR3 sequence is 15 residues long. CDR1 and CDR2 from the germline V gene are MNHNS and SASEGT. The CDR3 protein is CASSEARAKHNEQFF. The CDR3 DNA is TGTGCCAGCAGTGAAGCTAGGGCCAAACACAATGAGCAGTTCTTC.

The chain links TRBV28 to TRBJ2-7, with unresolved D. Germline V gene lookup returns CDR1 MDHEN and CDR2 SYDVKM. V dropped 2 bases and J dropped 2 bases, with 10 bases sitting between them. The CDR3 has 14 residues. DNA of the CDR3: TGTGCCAGCAGTTTAGATGGCAGAACCTACGAGCAGTACTTC. Protein sequence: CASSLDGRTYEQYF.

The V gene is TRBV6-6, the J gene TRBJ2-3, with 11 bases identical to TRBD2. After removal of 3 bases from V and 6 bases from J, the junction contained 8 bases not matched to a gene. The germline V gene has CDR1 MNHNY and CDR2 SVGAGI (reference sequence). The CDR3 is made up of 16 amino acids. Written as DNA, the CDR3 is TGTGCCAGCAGTTATTCTCTGCCTAGCGGGAGGGATACGCAGTATTTT. Its translation is CASSYSLPSGRDTQYF.